This record covers a single TCR beta chain. Its antigen is unknown. The data derive from a study of cytomegalovirus exposure and HLA in healthy donors. Study results and limitations: The likely explanation for a cluster of highly shared sequence variants was sequencing artifact.

In the PCR, 60 Vbeta and 13 Jbeta primers were used. In the authors' workflow: Counted up in a later analysis, unique TCR beta chains came to about 80 million, with about 9.9 million shared. Clones were sequenced by immunoSEQ multiplex PCR, and TCRdb holds only the in-frame ones, with some missing. V and J calls and clone size are copied from that table; D and trimming were computed from the DNA. The repertoire holds about 250,000 clones, with 80% as singletons. The CDR3 length is 11 residues. With 2 bases removed from V and 7 bases from J, the gap between germline ends came to 5 bases. Germline CDR1 is MNHNY and CDR2 is SVGAGI (reference sequence).

Source material: PBMCs. The source is a girl aged 2 to 9 in good health and CMV-seronegative. The gene calls are TRBV6-6 and TRBJ1-1; D may be TRBD1 (5 bases). In nucleotides, the CDR3 is TGTGCCAGCAGTTACCAGGGTGAAGCTTTCTTT. This translates into CASSYQGEAFF.